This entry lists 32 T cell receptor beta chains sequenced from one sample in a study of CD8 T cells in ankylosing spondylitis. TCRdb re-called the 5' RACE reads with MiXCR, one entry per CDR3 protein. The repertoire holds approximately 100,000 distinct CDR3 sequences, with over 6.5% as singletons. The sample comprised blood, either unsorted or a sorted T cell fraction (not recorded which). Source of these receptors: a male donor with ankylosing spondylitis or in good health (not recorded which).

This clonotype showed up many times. CDR3 residues: CASSRYRGRNTGELFF. In DNA, the CDR3 is TGTGCCAGTAGTAGATACAGGGGGCGGAACACCGGGGAGCTGTTTTTT. The chain joins TRBV19 to TRBJ2-2; 9 positions match TRBD1. CDR1 is LNHDA, CDR2 SQIVND, per germline (reference sequence). The length of the CDR3 is 16 residues. The junction had 4 bases not matched to a gene; V was cut back by 4 bases and J by 1 base.

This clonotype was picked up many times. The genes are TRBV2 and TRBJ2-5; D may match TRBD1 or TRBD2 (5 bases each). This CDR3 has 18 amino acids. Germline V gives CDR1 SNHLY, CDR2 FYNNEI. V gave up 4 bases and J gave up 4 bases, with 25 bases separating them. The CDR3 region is CASSAESQEAPVGETQYF. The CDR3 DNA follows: TGTGCCAGCAGTGCGGAGTCACAGGAGGCCCCAGTCGGAGAGACCCAGTACTTC.

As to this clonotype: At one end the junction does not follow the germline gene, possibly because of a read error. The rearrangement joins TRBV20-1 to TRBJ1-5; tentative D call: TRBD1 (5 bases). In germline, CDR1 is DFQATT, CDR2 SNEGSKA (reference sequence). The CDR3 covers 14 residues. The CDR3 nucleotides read TGCAGTGCTACACCGAGACAGCTTAATCAGCCCCAACATTTT. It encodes CSATPRQLNQPQHF.

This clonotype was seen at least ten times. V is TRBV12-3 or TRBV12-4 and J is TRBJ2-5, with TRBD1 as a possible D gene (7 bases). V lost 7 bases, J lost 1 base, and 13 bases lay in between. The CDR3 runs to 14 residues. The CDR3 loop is CASNWRGLQETQYF. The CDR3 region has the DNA TGTGCCAGCAACTGGAGGGGGCTCCAAGAGACCCAGTACTTC.

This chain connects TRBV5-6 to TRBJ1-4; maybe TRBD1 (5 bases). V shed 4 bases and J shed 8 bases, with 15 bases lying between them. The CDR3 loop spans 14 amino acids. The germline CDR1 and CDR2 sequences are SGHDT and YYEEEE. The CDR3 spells CASSTGTWNEKLFF. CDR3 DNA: TGTGCCAGCAGCACCGGGACCTGGAACGAAAAACTGTTTTTT.

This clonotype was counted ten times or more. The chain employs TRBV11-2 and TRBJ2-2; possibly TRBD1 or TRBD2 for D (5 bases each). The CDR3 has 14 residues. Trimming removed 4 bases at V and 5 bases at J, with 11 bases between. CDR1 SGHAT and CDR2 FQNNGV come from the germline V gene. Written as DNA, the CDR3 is TGTGCCAGCAGCTCCTTCGGGGCTACCGGGGAGCTGTTTTTT. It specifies CASSSFGATGELFF.

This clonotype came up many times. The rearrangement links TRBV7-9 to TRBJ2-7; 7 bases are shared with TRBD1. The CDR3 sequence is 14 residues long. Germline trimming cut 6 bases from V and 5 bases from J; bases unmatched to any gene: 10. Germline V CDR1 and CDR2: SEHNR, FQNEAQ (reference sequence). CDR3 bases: TGTGCCAGCAGTTCCCGGGATGGGACAGACGAGCAGTACTTC. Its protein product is CASSSRDGTDEQYF.

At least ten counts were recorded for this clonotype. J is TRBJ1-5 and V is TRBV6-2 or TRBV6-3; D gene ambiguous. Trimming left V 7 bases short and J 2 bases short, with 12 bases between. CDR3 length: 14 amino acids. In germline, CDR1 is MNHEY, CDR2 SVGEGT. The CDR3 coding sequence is TGTGCCAGCAATAGCGGCGGAGGCAATCAGCCCCAGCATTTT. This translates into CASNSGGGNQPQHF.

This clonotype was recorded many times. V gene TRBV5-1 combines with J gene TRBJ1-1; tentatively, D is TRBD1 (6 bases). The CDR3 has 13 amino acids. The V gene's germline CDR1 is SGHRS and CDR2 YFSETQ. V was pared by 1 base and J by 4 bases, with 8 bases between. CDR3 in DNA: TGCGCCAGCAGCTTGACAGGGAGCACTGAAGCTTTCTTT. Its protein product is CASSLTGSTEAFF.

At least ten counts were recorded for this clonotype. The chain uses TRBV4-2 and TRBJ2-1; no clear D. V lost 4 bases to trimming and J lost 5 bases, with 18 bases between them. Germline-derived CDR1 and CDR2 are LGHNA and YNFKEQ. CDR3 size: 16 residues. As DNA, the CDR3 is TGTGCCAGCAGCCCCCGACTCACGTGGTCCCACAATGAGCAGTTCTTC. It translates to CASSPRLTWSHNEQFF.

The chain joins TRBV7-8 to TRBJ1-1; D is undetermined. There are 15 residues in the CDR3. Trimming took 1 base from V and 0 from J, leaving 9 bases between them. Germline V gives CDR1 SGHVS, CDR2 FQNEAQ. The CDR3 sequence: CASSLVAYMNTEAFF. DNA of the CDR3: TGTGCCAGCAGCTTAGTGGCGTACATGAACACTGAAGCTTTCTTT. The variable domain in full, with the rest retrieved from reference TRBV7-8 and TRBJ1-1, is GAGVSQSPRYKVAKRGQDVALRCDPISGHVSLFWYQQALGQGPEFLTYFQNEAQLDKSGLPSDRFFAERPEGSVSTLKIQRTQQEDSAVYLCASSLVAYMNTEAFFGQGTRLTVV.

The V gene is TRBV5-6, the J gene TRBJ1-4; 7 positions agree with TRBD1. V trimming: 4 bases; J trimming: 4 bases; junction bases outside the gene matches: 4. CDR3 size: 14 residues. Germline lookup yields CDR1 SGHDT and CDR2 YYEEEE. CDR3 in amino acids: CASSPGTDNEKLFF. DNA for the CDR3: TGTGCCAGCAGCCCCGGGACAGATAATGAAAAACTGTTTTTT.

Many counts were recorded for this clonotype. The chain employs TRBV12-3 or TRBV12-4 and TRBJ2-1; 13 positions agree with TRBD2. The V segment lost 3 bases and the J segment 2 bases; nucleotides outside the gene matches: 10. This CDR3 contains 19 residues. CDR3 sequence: CASSLGGLAGSRPYNEQFF. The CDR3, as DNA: TGTGCCAGCAGTTTGGGGGGACTAGCGGGATCTAGACCCTACAATGAGCAGTTCTTC.

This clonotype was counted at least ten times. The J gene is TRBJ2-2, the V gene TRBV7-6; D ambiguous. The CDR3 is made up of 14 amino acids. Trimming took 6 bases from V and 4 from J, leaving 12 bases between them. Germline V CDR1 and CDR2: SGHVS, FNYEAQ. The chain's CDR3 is CASRNSIPTGELFF. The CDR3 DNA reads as TGTGCCAGCAGAAATTCAATTCCCACCGGGGAGCTGTTTTTT.

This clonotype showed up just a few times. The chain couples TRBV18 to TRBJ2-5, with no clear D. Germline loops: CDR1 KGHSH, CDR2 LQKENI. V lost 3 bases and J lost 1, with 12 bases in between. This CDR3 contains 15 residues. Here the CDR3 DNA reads TGTGCCAGCTCACCTAGTACAGTACTCCAAGAGACCCAGTACTTC. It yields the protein CASSPSTVLQETQYF. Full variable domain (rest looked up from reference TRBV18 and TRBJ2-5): NAGVMQNPRHLVRRRGQEARLRCSPMKGHSHVYWYRQLPEEGLKFMVYLQKENIIDESGMPKERFSAEFPKEGPSILRIQQVVRGDSAAYFCASSPSTVLQETQYFGPGTRLLVL.

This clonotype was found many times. In DNA, the CDR3 is TGCGCCAGCAGCTTGGGAACGGCGCGGTGGGACAGGGACAGCCACGAGCAGTACTTC. Translated, it gives CASSLGTARWDRDSHEQYF. The chain links TRBV5-1 to TRBJ2-7; 9 bases align to TRBD1. Germline CDR1 SGHRS, CDR2 YFSETQ. J lost 5 bases, V lost 0 bases, and 18 bases had no gene match. This CDR3 region has 19 residues. Together with reference TRBV5-1 and TRBJ2-7, the CDR3 gives the full variable domain: KAGVTQTPRYLIKTRGQQVTLSCSPISGHRSVSWYQQTPGQGLQFLFEYFSETQRNKGNFPGRFSGRQFSNSRSEMNVSTLELGDSALYLCASSLGTARWDRDSHEQYFGPGTRLTVT.

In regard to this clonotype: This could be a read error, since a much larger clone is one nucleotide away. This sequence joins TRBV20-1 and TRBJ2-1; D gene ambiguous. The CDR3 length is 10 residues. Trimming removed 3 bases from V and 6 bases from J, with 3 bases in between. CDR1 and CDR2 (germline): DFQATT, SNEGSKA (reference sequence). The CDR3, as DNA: TGCAGTGCTAGGGCCAATGAGCAGTTCTTC. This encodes CSARANEQFF.

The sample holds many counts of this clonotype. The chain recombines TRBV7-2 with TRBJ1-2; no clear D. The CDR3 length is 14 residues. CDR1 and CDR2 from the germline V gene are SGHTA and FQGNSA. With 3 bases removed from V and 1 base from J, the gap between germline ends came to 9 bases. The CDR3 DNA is TGTGCCAGCAGCTTCCCAAGCCTTAACTATGGCTACACCTTC. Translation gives CASSFPSLNYGYTF.

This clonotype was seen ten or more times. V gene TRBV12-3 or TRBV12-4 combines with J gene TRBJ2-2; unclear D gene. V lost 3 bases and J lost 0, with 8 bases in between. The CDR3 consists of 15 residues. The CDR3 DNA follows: TGTGCCAGCAGTTTCTTGGTTCCGAACACCGGGGAGCTGTTTTTT. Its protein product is CASSFLVPNTGELFF.

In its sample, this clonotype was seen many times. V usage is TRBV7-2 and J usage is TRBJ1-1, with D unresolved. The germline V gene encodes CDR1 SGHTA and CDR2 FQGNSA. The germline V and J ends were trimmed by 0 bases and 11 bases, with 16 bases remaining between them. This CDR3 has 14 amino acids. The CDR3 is CASSLAVHPSSAFF. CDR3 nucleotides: TGTGCCAGCAGCTTAGCGGTTCACCCCTCCAGCGCTTTCTTT. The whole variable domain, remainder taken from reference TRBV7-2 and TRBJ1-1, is GAGVSQSPSNKVTEKGKDVELRCDPISGHTALYWYRQSLGQGLEFLIYFQGNSAPDKSGLPSDRFSAERTGGSVSTLTIQRTQQEDSAVYLCASSLAVHPSSAFFGQGTRLTVV.

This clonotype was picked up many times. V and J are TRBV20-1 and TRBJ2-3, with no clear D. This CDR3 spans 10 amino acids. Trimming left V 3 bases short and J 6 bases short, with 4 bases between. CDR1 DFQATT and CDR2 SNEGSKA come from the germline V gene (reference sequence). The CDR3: CSASPDTQYF. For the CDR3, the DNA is TGCAGTGCTAGTCCCGATACGCAGTATTTT.

The CDR3: CASSEPGEHEQFF. The CDR3 bases are TGTGCCAGCAGCGAACCAGGGGAGCATGAGCAGTTCTTC. The gene calls are TRBV7-9 and TRBJ2-1, with D possibly being TRBD1 (6 bases). V was trimmed by 5 bases and J by 8 bases, leaving 13 bases between them. Germline loops: CDR1 SEHNR, CDR2 FQNEAQ (reference sequence). The CDR3 is made up of 13 amino acids.

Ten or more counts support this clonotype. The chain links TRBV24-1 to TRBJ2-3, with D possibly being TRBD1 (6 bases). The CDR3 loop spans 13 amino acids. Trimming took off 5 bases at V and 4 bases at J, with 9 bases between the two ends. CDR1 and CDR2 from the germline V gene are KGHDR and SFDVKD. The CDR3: CATSGGGADTQYF. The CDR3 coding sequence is TGTGCCACCAGTGGTGGGGGCGCAGATACGCAGTATTTT.

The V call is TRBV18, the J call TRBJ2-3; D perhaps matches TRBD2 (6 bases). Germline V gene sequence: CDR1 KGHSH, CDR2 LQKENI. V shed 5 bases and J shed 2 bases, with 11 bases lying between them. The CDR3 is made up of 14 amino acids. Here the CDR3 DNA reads TGTGCCAGCTCAGGCGGGACTGACACAGATACGCAGTATTTT. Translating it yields CASSGGTDTDTQYF.

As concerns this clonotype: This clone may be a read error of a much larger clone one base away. The CDR3 DNA reads as TGTGCCGGCAGTCCACTAGCGGTCGCCTACAATGAGCAGTTCTTC. Its protein is CAGSPLAVAYNEQFF. This rearrangement joins TRBV3-1 to TRBJ2-1, with 8 bases fitting TRBD2. The germline V gene has CDR1 LGHDT and CDR2 YNNKEL (reference sequence). The CDR3 loop spans 15 amino acids.

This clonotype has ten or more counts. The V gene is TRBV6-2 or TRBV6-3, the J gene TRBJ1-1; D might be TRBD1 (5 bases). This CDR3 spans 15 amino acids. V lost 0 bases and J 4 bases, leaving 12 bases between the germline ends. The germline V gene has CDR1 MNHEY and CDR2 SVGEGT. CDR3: CASSYSKRGGTEAFF. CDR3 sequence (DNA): TGTGCCAGCAGTTACTCGAAAAGGGGAGGCACTGAAGCTTTCTTT.

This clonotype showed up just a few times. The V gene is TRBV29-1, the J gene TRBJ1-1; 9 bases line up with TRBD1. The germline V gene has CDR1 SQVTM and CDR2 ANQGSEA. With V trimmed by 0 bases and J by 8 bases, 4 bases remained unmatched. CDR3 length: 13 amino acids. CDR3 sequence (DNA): TGCAGCGTTGAAGACCCGACAGGGGGAGAAGCTTTCTTT. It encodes CSVEDPTGGEAFF.

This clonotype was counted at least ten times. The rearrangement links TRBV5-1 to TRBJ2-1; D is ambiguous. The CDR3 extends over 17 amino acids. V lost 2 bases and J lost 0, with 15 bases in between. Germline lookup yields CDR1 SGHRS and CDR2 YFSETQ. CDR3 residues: CASSLSDSSRSYNEQFF. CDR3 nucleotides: TGCGCCAGCAGCTTAAGTGATAGCAGCCGCTCCTACAATGAGCAGTTCTTC.

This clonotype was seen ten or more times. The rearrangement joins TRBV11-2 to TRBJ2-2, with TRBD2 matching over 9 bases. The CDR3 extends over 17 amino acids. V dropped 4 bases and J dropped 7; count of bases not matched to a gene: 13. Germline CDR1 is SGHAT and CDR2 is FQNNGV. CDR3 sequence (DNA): TGTGCCAGCAGCTCCCTTGGGATAGCGGGAGCGGGCGGGGAGCTGTTTTTT. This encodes CASSSLGIAGAGGELFF.

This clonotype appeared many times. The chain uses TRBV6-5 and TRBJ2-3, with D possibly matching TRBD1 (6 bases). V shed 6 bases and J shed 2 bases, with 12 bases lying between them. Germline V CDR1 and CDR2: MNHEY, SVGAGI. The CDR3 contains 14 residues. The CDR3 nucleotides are TGTGCCAGCAGACTCGACAGGAACACAGATACGCAGTATTTT. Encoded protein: CASRLDRNTDTQYF.

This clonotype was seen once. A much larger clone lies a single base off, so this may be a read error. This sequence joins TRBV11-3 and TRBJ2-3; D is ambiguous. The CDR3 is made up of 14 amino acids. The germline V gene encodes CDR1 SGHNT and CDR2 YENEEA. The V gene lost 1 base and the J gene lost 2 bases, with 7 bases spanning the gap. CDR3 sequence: CASSLVAATDTQYF. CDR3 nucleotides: TGTGCCAGCAGCTTAGTCGCCGCCACAGATACGCAGTATTTT.

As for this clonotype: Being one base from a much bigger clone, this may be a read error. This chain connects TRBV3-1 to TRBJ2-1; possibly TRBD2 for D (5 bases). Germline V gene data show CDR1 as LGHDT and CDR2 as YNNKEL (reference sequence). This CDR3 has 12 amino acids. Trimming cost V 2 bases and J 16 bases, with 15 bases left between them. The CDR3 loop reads CASSQIANESFF. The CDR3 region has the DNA TGTGCCAGCAGCCAAATAGCGAACGAGTCATTCTTC.